The clone carrying this T cell receptor beta chain was recorded a few times. This record comes from a study of T cell responses to AZD1222 COVID-19 vaccine. CDR1 is LGHDT and CDR2 is YNNKEL in the germline V gene (reference sequence). This CDR3 is built from 13 residues. The V gene lost 4 bases and the J gene lost 10 bases, with 11 bases spanning the gap. Here immunoSEQ multiplex PCR was the method, and the copy in TCRdb shows in-frame clones only, minus some. This sample has a few hundred thousand clones, with over 90% found just once. Sequences were derived from peripheral blood, sampled on day 0 of AZD1222 vaccination. The sequence derives from an adult in good health. The chain employs TRBV3-1 (or the pseudogene TRBV3-2) and TRBJ1-6, with a possible D match to TRBD1 (6 bases). CDR3 protein: CASSPGRGSPLHF. CDR3 DNA sequence: TGTGCCAGCAGCCCCGGCAGGGGCTCACCCCTCCACTTT.